The entry below gives a single T cell receptor (beta chain) sequence along with its context. It lacks a known antigen. Qualities for individual bases were not recorded, and no much larger clone is one base off. The data were taken from a study of beta chain features in type 1 diabetes (dated by TCRdb to the late 2010s). For the wider study: Mean age, gender distribution, total cell number and subset yield did not differ between patients and healthy donors. The study compared TCRB repertoires of sorted circulating CD4+ T cell subsets between recently diagnosed type 1 diabetes patients and matched healthy donors. Regulatory and stem cell-like memory subsets were isolated from only 8 patients and roughly 8 healthy donors, whereas naive and central memory subsets came from all 28 donors. Across all samples, roughly 110,000,000 sorted cells were examined, and cell number per subset correlated strongly with RNA yield. General findings and caveats noted by the study authors: In all four CD4+ subsets, TCRB CDR3 length was moderately but significantly shorter in type 1 diabetes patients. Fewer insertions and more nucleotide deletions at VDJ recombination sites were observed in patients with type 1 diabetes, implying thymic rearrangement abnormalities. HLA sub-analyses involved small numbers of individuals, so any influence of HLA type on TCRB rearrangement remained unresolved. The naive, central memory and regulatory TCRB repertoires appeared to resemble one another more closely among patients than among healthy donors. Because cDNA rather than genomic DNA was sequenced, highly expressing activated cells could have been over-represented, although no difference in activation and CD3 levels was found between groups. PCR may preferentially amplify shorter templates, but because patient and control samples were amplified and corrected together, any resulting skew would affect both groups equally.

A single peripheral blood draw of around 0.11 L on average was collected from each donor into heparinised tubes. Using a panel that included CD45RO, CCR7, CD25, CD127, CD95 and CD27, naive, central memory, regulatory and stem cell-like memory CD4+ T cells were sorted on a BD FACSAria II. Purity was above 95% for every sorted population. PBMCs were separated immediately by Lymphoprep density gradient centrifugation and were stained directly, without being cultured. So that batch effects would be minimized, each experiment stained and sorted samples in pairs, pairing one healthy donor with one patient. Counted from cysteine to phenylalanine, this CDR3 has 15 amino acids. Of all the DNA, just the CDR3 is kept, 45 bases in frame from base 1. The germline V gene sets CDR1 to MDHEN and CDR2 to SYDVKM. V loses 3 bases, J loses 1 base, and the germline ends lie 10 bases apart. All of the isolated RNA was reverse transcribed with the High Capacity cDNA Reverse Transcription Kit, so expressed TCRB transcripts were sequenced. Deep immunoSEQ sequencing was performed on naive, central memory and regulatory T cell samples, with an average of roughly 3.3 million total reads per sample. After sorted cells were lysed in RLT buffer, RNA was extracted with DNase-treated RNeasy Micro or Mini kits, with the choice depending on cell number. To prevent cross-contamination, each cell subset was processed individually, whereas patient and healthy donor samples were processed jointly. TCRB sequences were amplified from cDNA with the immunoSEQ multiplex PCR, producing 87-bp fragments spanning the CDR3 region. Sequencing of the amplicons was done on the Illumina HiSeq platform. From the authors' description of their analysis: PCR bias was computationally corrected using synthetic template baselines, reads within Hamming distance 2 were collapsed, and singletons that could not be merged were discarded. By aligning reads against IMGT, V, D and J genes, CDR3 length, and insertions or deletions at six rearrangement sites were assigned. Within each subset, clonotype counts were normalized to sorted cell number, after which true diversity and Gini coefficients were computed with the tcR R package. The overlap coefficient, calculated on TCRB nucleotide sequences, was used to quantify repertoire sharing. Out-of-frame TCRB sequences from naive cells were analyzed as a proxy for the pre-selection repertoire. What TCRdb holds here is the immuneACCESS table cut down to in-frame rearrangements. Part of the clones is not present; checked against another copy, under half of the missing clones reflect an unresolved V gene, and the others are unexplained. V, J and clone size reflect that table, while D and trimming were determined from the DNA. This sample gives under 900,000 clones in total; about 17% of them show up just once. The ten largest clonotypes hold 0.02% to 0.03% of the sample.

The source is a woman under 30 in good health. Sequences were obtained from naive CD4+ T cells from blood. The cell subset or site label corresponds to: true naive CD4+ T cells. This chain joins TRBV28 to TRBJ1-5, with the identity of the D gene unclear. This receptor carries the CDR3 CASSFSFGSNQPQHF. The nucleotide sequence is TGTGCCAGCAGTTTCTCATTCGGCAGCAATCAGCCCCAGCATTTT.